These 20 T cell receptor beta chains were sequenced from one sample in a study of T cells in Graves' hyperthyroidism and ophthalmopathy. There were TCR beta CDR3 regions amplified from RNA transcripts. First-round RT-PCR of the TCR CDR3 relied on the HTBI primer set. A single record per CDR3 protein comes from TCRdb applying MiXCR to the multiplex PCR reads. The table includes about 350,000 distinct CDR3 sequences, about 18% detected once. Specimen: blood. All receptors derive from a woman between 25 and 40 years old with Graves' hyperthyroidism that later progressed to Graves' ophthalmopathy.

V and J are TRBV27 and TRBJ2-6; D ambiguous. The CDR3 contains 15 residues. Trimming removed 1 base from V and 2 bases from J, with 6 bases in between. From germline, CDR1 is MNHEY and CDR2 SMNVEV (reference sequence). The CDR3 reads CASSLYPPGANVLTF. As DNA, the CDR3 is TGTGCCAGCAGTTTATACCCCCCTGGGGCCAACGTCCTGACTTTC.

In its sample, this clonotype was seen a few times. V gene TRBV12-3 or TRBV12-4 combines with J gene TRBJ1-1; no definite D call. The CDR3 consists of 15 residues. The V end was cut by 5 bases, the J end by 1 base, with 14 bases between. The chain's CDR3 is CASSPLRRTNTEAFF. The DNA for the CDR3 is TGTGCCAGCAGTCCTCTAAGGAGAACGAACACTGAAGCTTTCTTT.

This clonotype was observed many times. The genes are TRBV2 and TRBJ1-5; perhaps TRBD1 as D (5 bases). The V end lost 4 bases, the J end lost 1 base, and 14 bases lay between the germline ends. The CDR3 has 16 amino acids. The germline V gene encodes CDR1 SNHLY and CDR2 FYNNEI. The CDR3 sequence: CASSVVPGGSNQPQHF. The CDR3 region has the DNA TGTGCCAGCAGTGTGGTACCGGGGGGAAGCAATCAGCCCCAGCATTTT.

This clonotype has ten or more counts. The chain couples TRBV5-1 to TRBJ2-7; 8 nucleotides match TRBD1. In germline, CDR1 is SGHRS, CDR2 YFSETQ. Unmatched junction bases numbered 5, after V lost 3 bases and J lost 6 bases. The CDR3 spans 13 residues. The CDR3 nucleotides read TGCGCCAGCAGCTACGGACAGGGAGCCGAGCAGTACTTC. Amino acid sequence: CASSYGQGAEQYF.

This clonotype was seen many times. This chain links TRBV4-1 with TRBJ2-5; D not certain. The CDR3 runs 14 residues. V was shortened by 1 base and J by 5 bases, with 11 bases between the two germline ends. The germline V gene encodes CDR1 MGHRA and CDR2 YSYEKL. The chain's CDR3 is CASSQVGSEETQYF. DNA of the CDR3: TGCGCCAGCAGCCAAGTGGGGTCGGAGGAGACCCAGTACTTC.

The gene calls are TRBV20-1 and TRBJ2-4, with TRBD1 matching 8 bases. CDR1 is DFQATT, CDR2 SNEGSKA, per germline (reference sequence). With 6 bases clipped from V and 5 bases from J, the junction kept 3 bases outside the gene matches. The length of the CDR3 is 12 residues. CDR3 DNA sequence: TGCAGTGCCCAGGGGGCCCAAAACATTCAGTACTTC. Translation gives CSAQGAQNIQYF.

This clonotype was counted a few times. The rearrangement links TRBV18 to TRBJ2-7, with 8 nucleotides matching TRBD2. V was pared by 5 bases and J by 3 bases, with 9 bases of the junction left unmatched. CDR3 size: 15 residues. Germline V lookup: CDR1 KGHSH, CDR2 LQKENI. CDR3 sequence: CASSEKREWGYEQYF. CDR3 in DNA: TGTGCCAGCTCAGAGAAGCGGGAGTGGGGCTACGAGCAGTACTTC. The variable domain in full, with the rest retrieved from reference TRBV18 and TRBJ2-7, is NAGVMQNPRHLVRRRGQEARLRCSPMKGHSHVYWYRQLPEEGLKFMVYLQKENIIDESGMPKERFSAEFPKEGPSILRIQQVVRGDSAAYFCASSEKREWGYEQYFGPGTRLTVT.

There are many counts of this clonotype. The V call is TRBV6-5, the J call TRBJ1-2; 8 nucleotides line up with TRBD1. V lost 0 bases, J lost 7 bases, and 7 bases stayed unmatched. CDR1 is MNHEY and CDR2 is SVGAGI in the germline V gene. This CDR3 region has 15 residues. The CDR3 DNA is TGTGCCAGCAGTTACTCCGCCGGGACAGGTAGTGGCTACACCTTC. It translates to CASSYSAGTGSGYTF.

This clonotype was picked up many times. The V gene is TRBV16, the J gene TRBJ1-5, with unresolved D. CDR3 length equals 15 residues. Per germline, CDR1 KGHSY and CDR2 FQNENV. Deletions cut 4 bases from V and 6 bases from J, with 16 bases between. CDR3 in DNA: TGTGCCAGCAGCCCCACGCGGAGTTCGGGTCAGCCCCAGCATTTT. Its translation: CASSPTRSSGQPQHF.

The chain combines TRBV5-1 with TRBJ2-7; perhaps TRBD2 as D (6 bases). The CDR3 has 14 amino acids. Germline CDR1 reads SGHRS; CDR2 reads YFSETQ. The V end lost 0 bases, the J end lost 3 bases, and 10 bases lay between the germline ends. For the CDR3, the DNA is TGCGCCAGCAGCTTGGGGACTACCCACTACGAGCAGTACTTC. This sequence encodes CASSLGTTHYEQYF.

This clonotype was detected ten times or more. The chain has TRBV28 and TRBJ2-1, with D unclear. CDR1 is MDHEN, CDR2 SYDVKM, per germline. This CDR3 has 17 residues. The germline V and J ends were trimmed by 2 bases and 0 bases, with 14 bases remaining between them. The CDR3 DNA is TGTGCCAGCAGTTTAACAATAGGGTCCCCCTCCTACAATGAGCAGTTCTTC. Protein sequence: CASSLTIGSPSYNEQFF.

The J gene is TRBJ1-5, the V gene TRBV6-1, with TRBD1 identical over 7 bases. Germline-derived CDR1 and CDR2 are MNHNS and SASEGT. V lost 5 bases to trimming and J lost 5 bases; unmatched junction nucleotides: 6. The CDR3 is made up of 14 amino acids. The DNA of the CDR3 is TGTGCCAGCAGTCCCGACAGGGACCATCAGCCCCAGCATTTT. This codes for CASSPDRDHQPQHF.

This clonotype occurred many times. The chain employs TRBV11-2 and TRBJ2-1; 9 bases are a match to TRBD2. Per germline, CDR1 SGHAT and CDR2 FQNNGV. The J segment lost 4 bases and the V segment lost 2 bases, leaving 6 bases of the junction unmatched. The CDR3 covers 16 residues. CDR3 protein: CASSLRGLAAYNEQFF. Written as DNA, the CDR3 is TGTGCCAGCAGCTTAAGGGGACTAGCCGCGTACAATGAGCAGTTCTTC.

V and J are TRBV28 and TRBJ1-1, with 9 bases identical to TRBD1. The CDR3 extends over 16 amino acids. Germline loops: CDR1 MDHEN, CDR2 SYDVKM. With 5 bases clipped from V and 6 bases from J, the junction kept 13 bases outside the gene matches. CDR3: CASSVGTGPPNAEAFF. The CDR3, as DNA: TGTGCCAGCAGTGTGGGGACAGGGCCGCCTAACGCTGAAGCTTTCTTT.

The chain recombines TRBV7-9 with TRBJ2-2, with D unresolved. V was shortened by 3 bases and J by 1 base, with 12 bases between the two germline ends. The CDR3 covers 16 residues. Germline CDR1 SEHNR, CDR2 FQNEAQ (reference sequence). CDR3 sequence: CASSFEIGKNTGELFF. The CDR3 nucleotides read TGTGCCAGCAGCTTCGAGATAGGGAAGAACACCGGGGAGCTGTTTTTT.

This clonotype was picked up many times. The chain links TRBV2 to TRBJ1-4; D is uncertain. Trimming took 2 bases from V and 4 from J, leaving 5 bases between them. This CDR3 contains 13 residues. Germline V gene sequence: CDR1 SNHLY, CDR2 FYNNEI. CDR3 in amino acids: CASSETFNEKLFF. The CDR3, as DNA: TGTGCCAGCAGTGAAACCTTTAATGAAAAACTGTTTTTT.

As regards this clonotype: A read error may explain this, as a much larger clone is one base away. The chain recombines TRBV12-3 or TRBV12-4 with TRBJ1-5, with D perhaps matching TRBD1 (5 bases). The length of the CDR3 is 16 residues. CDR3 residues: CASRGSGWVGNPPQHF. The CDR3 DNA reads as TGTGCCAGCAGGGGATCAGGGTGGGTCGGCAATCCGCCCCAGCATTTT.

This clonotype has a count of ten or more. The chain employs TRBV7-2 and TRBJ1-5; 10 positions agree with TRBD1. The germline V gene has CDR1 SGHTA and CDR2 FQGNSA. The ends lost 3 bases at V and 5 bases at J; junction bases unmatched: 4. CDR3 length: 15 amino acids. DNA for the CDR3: TGTGCCAGCAGCTTGGGGGACAGGGGTCATCAGCCCCAGCATTTT. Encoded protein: CASSLGDRGHQPQHF.

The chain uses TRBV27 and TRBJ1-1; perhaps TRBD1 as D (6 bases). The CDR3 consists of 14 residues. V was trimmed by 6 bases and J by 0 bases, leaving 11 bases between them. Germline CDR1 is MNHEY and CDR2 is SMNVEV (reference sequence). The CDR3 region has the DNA TGTGCCAGCAGGCCAGGGGATATGAACACTGAAGCTTTCTTT. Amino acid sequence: CASRPGDMNTEAFF.

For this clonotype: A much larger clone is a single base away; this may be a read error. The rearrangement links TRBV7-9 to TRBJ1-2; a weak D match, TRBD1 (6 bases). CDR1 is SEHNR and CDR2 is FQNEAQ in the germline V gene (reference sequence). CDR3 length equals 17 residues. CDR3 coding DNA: TGTGCCAGCTGCTTAGCGAGGGGGGATTCTAGCCACTATGGCTACACCTTC. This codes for CASCLARGDSSHYGYTF.